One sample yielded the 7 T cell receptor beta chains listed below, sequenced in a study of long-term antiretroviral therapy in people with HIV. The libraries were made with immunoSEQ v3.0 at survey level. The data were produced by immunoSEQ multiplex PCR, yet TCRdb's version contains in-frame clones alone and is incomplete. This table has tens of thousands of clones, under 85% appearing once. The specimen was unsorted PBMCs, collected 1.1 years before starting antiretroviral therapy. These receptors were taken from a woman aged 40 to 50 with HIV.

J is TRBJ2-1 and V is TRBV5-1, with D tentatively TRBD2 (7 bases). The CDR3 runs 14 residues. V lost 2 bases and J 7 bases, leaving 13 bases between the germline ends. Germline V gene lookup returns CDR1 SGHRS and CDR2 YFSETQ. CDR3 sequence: CASSFTGRGNEQFF. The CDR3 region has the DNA TGCGCCAGCAGCTTCACGGGGAGGGGGAATGAGCAGTTCTTC.

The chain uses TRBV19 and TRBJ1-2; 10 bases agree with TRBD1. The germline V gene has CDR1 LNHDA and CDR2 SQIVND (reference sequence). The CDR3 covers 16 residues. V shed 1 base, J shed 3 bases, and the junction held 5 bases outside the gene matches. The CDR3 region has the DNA TGTGCCAGTAGTATAGCCCCGACAGGGGGCTACTATGGCTACACCTTC. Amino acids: CASSIAPTGGYYGYTF.

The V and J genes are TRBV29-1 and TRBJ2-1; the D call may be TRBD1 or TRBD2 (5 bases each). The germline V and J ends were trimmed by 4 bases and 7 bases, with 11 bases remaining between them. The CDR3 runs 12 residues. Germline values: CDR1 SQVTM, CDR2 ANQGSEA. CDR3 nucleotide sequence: TGCAGCGTTGGGGGGAACCAGAATGAGCAGTTCTTC. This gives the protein CSVGGNQNEQFF.

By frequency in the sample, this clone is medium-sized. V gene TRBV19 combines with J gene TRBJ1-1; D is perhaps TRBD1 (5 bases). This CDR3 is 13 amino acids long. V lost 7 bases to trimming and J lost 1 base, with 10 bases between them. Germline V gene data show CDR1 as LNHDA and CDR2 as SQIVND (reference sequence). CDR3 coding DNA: TGTGCCAGTAAGGTAGGACAGAACACTGAAGCTTTCTTT. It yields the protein CASKVGQNTEAFF.

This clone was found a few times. CDR3 DNA sequence: TGTGCCAGCAGTGATGATTGGGGCTACTATCAGCCCCAGCATTTT. This codes for CASSDDWGYYQPQHF. V is TRBV6-1 and J is TRBJ1-5; TRBD1 is a possible D gene (5 bases). The length of the CDR3 is 15 residues. The germline V and J ends were trimmed by 3 bases and 5 bases, with 14 bases remaining between them. Germline V lookup: CDR1 MNHNS, CDR2 SASEGT.

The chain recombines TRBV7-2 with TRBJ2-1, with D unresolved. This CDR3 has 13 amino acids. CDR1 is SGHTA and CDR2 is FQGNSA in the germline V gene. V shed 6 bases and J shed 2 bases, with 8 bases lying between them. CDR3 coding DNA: TGTGCCAGCAGTTCTTATACCTACAATGAGCAGTTCTTC. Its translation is CASSSYTYNEQFF.

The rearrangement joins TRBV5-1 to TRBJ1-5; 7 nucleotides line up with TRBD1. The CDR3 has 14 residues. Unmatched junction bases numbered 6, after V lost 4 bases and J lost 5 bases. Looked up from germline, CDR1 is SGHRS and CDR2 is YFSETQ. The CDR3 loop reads CASSPTGYDQPQHF. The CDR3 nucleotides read TGCGCCAGCAGCCCGACAGGGTACGATCAGCCCCAGCATTTT.